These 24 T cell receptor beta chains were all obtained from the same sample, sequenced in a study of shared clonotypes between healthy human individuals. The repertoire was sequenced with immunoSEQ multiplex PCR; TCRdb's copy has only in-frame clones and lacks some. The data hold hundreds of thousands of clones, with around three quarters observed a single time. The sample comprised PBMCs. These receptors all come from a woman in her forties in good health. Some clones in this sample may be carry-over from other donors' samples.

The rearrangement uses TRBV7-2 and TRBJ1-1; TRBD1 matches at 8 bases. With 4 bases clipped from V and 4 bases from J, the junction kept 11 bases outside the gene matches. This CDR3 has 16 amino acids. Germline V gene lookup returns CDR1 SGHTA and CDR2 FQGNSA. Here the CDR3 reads CASSSPPRGLGTEAFF. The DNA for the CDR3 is TGTGCCAGCAGCTCACCCCCCAGGGGGCTGGGCACTGAAGCTTTCTTT.

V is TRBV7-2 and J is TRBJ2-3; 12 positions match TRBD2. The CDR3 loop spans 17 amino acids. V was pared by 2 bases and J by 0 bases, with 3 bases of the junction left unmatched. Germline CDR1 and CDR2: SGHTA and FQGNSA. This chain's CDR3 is CASSLQTSGSSTDTQYF. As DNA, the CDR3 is TGTGCCAGCAGCTTACAGACTAGCGGGAGTAGCACAGATACGCAGTATTTT. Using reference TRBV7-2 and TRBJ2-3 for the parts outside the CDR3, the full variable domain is GAGVSQSPSNKVTEKGKDVELRCDPISGHTALYWYRQSLGQGLEFLIYFQGNSAPDKSGLPSDRFSAERTGGSVSTLTIQRTQQEDSAVYLCASSLQTSGSSTDTQYFGPGTRLTVL.

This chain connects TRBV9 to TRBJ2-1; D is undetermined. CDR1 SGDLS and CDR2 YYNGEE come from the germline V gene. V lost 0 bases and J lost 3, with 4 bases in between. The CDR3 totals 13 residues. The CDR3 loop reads CASSVGHYNEQFF. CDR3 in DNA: TGTGCCAGCAGCGTAGGCCACTACAATGAGCAGTTCTTC.

As DNA, the CDR3 is TGTGCCAGCAGCTTAGAGGGACTTAGGAACACTGAAGCTTTCTTT. Protein product: CASSLEGLRNTEAFF. The gene calls are TRBV11-1 and TRBJ1-1, with a weak D call TRBD1 (5 bases). Trimming left V 1 base short and J 1 base short, with 10 bases between. Looked up from germline, CDR1 is SGHAT and CDR2 is FQDESV (reference sequence). The CDR3 runs 15 residues.

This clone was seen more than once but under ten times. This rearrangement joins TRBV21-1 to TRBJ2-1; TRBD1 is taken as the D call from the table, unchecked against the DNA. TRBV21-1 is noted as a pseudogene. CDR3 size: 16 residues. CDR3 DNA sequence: TGTGCCAGCAGCACCAGGACAGGTCACTCCTACAATGAGCAGTTCTTC. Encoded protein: CASSTRTGHSYNEQFF.

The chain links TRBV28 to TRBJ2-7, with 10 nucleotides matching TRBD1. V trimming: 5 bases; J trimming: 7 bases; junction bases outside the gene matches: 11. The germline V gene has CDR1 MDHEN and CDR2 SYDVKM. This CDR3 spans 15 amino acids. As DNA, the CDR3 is TGTGCCAGCAGTCCGGTTGGACAGGGGGACTGGGAGCAGTACTTC. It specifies CASSPVGQGDWEQYF.

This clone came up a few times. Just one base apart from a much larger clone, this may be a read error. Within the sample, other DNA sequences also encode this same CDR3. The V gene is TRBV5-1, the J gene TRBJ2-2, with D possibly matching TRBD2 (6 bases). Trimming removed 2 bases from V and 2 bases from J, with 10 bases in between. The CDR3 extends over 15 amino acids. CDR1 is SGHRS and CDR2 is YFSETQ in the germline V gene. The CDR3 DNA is TGCGCCAGCAGCTTTGGTGCGGGAAACACCGGGGAGCTGTTTTTT. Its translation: CASSFGAGNTGELFF.

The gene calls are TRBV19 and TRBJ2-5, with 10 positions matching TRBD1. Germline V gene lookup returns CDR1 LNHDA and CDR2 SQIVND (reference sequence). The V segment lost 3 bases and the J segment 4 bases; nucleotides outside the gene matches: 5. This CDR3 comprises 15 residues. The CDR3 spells CASSMTGGEVETQYF. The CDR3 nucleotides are TGTGCCAGTAGTATGACAGGGGGCGAAGTAGAGACCCAGTACTTC.

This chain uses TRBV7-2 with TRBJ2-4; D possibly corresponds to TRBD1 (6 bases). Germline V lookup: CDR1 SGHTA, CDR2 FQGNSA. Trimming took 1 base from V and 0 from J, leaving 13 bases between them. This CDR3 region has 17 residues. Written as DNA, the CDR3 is TGTGCCAGCAGCTTAGATAGGGACAATTTAGCCAAAAACATTCAGTACTTC. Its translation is CASSLDRDNLAKNIQYF.

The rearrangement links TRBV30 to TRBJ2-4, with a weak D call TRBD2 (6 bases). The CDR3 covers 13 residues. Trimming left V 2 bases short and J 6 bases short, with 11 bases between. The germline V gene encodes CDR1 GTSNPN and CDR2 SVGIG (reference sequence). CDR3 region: CAWSPGELNIQYF. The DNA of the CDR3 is TGTGCCTGGAGTCCGGGGGAGTTAAACATTCAGTACTTC.

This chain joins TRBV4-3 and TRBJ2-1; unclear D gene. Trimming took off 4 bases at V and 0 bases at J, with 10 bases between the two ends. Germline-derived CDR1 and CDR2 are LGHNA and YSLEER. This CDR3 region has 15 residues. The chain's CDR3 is CASSPRTDSYNEQFF. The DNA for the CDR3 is TGCGCCAGCAGCCCCCGTACAGACTCCTACAATGAGCAGTTCTTC.

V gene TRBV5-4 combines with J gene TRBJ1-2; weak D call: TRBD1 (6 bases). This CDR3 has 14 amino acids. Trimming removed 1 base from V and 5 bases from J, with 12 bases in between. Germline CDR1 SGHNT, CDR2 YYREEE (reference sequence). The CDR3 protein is CASSLRGGEYGYTF. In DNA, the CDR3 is TGTGCCAGCAGCTTGAGAGGGGGGGAGTATGGCTACACCTTC.

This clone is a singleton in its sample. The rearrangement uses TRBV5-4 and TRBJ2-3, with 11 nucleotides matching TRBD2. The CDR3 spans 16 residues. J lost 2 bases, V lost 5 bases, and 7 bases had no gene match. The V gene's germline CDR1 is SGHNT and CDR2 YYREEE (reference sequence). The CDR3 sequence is CASRSGTSGFTDTQYF. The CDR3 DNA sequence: TGTGCCAGCAGGTCCGGGACTAGCGGATTCACAGATACGCAGTATTTT.

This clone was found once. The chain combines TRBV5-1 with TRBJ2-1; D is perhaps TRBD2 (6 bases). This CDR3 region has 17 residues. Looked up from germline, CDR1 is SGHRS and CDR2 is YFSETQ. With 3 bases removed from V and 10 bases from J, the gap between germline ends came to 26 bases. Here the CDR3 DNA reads TGCGCCAGCAGCTCCCGCGGGGTTGGGGCTAGCCAAAACGAGCAGTTCTTC. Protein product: CASSSRGVGASQNEQFF.

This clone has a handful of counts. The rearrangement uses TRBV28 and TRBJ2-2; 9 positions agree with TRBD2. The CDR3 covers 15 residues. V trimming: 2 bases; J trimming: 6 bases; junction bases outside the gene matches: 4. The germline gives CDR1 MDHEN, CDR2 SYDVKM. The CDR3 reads CASSLAGGVAGELFF. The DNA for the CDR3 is TGTGCCAGCAGTTTAGCGGGAGGGGTGGCCGGGGAGCTGTTTTTT.

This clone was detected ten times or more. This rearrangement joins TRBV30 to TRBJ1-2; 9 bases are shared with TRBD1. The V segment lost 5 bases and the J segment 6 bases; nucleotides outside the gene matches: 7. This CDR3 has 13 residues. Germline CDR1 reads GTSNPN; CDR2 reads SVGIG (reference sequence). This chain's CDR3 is CAWGDREWDGYTF. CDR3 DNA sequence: TGTGCCTGGGGGGACAGGGAATGGGATGGCTACACCTTC.

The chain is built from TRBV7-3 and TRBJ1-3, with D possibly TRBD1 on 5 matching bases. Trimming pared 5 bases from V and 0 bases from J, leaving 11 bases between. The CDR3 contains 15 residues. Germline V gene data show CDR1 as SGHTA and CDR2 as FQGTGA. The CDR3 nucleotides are TGTGCCAGCAGCCCCAGGGCCGGCTCTGGAAACACCATATATTTT. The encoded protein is CASSPRAGSGNTIYF.

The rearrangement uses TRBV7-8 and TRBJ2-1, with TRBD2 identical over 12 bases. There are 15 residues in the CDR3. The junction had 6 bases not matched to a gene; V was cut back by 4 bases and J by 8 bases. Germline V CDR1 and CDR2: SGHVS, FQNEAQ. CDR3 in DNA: TGTGCCAGCAGCTCCACTAGCGGGAGGTTCTATGAGCAGTTCTTC. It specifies CASSSTSGRFYEQFF.

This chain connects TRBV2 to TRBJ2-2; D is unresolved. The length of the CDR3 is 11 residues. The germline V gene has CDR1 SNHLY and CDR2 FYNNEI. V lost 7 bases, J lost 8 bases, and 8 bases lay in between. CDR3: CASTSVGELFF. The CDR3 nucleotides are TGTGCCAGCACCTCCGTAGGGGAGCTGTTTTTT.

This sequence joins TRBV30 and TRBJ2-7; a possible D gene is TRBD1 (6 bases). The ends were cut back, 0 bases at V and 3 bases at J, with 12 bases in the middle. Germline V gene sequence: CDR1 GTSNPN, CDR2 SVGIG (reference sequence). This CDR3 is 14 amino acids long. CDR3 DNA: TGTGCCTGGAGTGTACCGGGACACAACTACGAGCAGTACTTC. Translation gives CAWSVPGHNYEQYF.

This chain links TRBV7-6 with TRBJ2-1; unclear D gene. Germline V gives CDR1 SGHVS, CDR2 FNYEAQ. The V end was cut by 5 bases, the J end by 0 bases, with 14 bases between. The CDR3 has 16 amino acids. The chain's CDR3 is CASSARATDSYNEQFF. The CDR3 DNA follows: TGTGCCAGCAGCGCCAGAGCGACGGACTCCTACAATGAGCAGTTCTTC.

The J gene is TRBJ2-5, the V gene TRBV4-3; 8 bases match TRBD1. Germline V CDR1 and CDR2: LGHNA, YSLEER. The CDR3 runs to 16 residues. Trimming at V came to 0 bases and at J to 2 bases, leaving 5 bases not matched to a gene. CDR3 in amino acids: CASSQDLYRGQETQYF. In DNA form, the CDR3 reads TGCGCCAGCAGCCAAGATCTCTACAGGGGGCAAGAGACCCAGTACTTC.

In DNA form, the CDR3 reads TGTGCCAGCAGTGGATCACTAGCGGGAGGGCGCCCAACTTACTCCGATACGCAGTATTTT. This translates into CASSGSLAGGRPTYSDTQYF. The chain joins TRBV6-1 to TRBJ2-3, with 13 bases lining up with TRBD2. Germline-derived CDR1 and CDR2 are MNHNS and SASEGT. Losses at the gene ends were 4 bases for V and 6 bases for J; bases not matched to a gene: 19. The CDR3 is 20 residues long.

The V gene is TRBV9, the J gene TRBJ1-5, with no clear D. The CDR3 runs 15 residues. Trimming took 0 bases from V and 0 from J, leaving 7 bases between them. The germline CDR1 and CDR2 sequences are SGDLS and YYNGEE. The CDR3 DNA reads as TGTGCCAGCAGCGTAGACCCCCATAGCAATCAGCCCCAGCATTTT. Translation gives CASSVDPHSNQPQHF.